This entry is about one T cell receptor beta chain. The antigen is undetermined. This record comes from a study of long-term antiretroviral therapy in people with HIV. CDR3 size: 13 residues. The J segment lost 1 base and the V segment lost 5 bases, leaving 2 bases of the junction unmatched. Per the germline V gene, CDR1 is MDHEN and CDR2 is SYDVKM. Researchers ran immunoSEQ v3.0 at survey level. TCRdb's table, derived via immunoSEQ multiplex PCR, lists solely in-frame clones and lacks some. The sample gives more than 20,000 clones, 85% of which show up once; more than 3% is in the top ten. Study conclusions and caveats: Information on adherence, resistance and therapy changes was unavailable. Collection spanned 2004 to 2017; ART regimens may be less effective than current ones. The range of CDR3 lengths in HIV repertoires proved narrower than that found in controls.

For each donor, at least one pre-ART and at least two post-ART PBMC samples were available. The clonotype was recovered from a man aged 18 to 29 with HIV. V and J are TRBV28 and TRBJ2-7, with TRBD1 matching over 7 bases. The sample here was unsorted PBMCs, taken about 4 years after starting antiretroviral therapy. The CDR3 reads CASSPGQSYEQYV. The CDR3 DNA reads as TGTGCCAGCAGTCCGGGACAGTCCTACGAGCAGTACGTC.